The clone carrying this T cell receptor (beta chain) was found many times. This sample was included in a study of T-cell reconstitution after alpha-beta-depleted transplantation in children. Unique molecular identifiers were built into the TCRbeta library. Each CDR3 protein gets one entry after TCRdb re-called the PCR reads with MiXCR. Of more than 60,000 distinct CDR3 sequences in the sample, around 6.6% were seen once. The sample was PBMCs from the stem cell graft donor, taken from the stem cell graft. The TCR originated in a human donor who donated a stem cell graft to a child with acute lymphoblastic leukemia.

Here the CDR3 reads CASSKAPQEPNEKLFF. The CDR3 nucleotides are TGTGCCAGCAGCAAAGCGCCACAGGAGCCTAATGAAAAACTGTTTTTT. The V gene is TRBV21-1, the J gene TRBJ1-4; the table's D gene call, TRBD1, was not cross checked with the DNA. TRBV21-1 is classified as a pseudogene. The CDR3 extends over 16 amino acids.